The following is a TCR beta chain sequence with its context. Original analysis: Amplification from reference gene primers served as the basis for estimated nucleated cell counts. The repertoire was sequenced with immunoSEQ multiplex PCR; TCRdb's copy has only in-frame clones and lacks some. For V, J and clone size, that table is used; D and trimming come from the DNA. The data show about 220,000 clones, roughly nine tenths seen once. This record belongs to a study of blood T cell repertoires in COVID-19. Looking at the study overall: The United States, Italy and Spain provided the acute and convalescent COVID-19 samples. The cDNA or gDNA used as material had been derived from T cells, B-cell-depleted T cells, or PBMCs.

The germline V gene encodes CDR1 MDHEN and CDR2 SYDVKM. The CDR3 is 16 residues long. With V trimmed by 7 bases and J by 4 bases, 7 bases remained unmatched. Sequenced: peripheral blood. The TCR was taken from a man in his forties or fifties with active or convalescent COVID-19. J is TRBJ2-6 and V is TRBV28; TRBD1 aligns across 10 bases. The CDR3 DNA reads as TGTGCCAGCACCCCGGGACAGGGGAGCGGGGCCAACGTCCTGACTTTC. Its translation: CASTPGQGSGANVLTF.